The clone carrying this T cell receptor beta chain has at least ten counts. V lost 2 bases, J lost 1 base, and 12 bases lay in between. The CDR3 loop spans 15 amino acids. CDR1 and CDR2 (germline): ENHRY, SYGVKD. This entry belongs to a study of regulatory T cells in long-lasting Graves disease. Construction of TCR beta libraries relied on iRepertoire HTBI primers and on Arm-PCR targeting CDR3 regions. TCRdb processed the multiplex PCR reads anew with MiXCR; each CDR3 protein has one entry. The sample lists about 430,000 distinct CDR3 sequences; approximately 15% were seen once. Described time point: newly diagnosed GD, antithyroid drugs for less than 3 months. PBMC-derived RNA was used for the TCR library. The data were also submitted as part of a second study, on T cells in Graves' hyperthyroidism and ophthalmopathy.

The origin of this receptor is a woman aged 40 to 50 with Graves disease. The chain combines TRBV10-3 with TRBJ2-7; D tentatively fits TRBD1 or TRBD2 (5 bases each). The sample was peripheral blood mononuclear cells (PBMCs), taken at new diagnosis, from a patient treated with antithyroid drugs. The CDR3 region has the DNA TGTGCCATCAGTGAGGGGACCAGGGTTTCCTACGAGCAGTACTTC. Translating it yields CAISEGTRVSYEQYF.